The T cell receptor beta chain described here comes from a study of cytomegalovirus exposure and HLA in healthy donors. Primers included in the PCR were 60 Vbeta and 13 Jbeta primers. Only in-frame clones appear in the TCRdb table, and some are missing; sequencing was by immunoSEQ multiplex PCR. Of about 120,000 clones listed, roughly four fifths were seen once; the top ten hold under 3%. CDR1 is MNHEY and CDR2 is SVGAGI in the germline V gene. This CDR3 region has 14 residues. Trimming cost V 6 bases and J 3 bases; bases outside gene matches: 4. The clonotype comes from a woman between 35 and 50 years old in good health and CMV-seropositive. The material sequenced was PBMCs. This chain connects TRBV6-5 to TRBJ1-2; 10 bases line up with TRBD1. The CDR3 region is CASRKTGGDYGYTF. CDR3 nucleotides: TGTGCCAGCAGAAAGACAGGGGGCGACTATGGCTACACCTTC.